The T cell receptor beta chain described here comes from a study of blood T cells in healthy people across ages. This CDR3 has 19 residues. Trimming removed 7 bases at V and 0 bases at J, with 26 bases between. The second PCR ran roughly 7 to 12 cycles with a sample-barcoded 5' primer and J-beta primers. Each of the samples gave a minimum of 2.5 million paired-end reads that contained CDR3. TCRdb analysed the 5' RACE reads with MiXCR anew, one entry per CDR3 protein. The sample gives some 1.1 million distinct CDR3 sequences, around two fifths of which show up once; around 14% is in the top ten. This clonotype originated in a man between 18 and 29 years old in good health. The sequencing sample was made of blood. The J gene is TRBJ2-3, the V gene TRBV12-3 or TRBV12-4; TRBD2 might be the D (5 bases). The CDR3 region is CASTAPPGRGYGSTDTQYF. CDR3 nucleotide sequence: TGTGCCAGCACCGCCCCCCCCGGCCGAGGGTACGGTAGCACAGATACGCAGTATTTT.